This T cell receptor (beta chain) comes out of a study of OX40 agonist ivuxolimab in advanced cancers. At the level of the study: Clinicians treated patients with ivuxolimab, an agonistic anti-OX40 (CD134) antibody. Dose-escalation patients had hepatocellular carcinoma, melanoma, renal cell or head and neck cancer. A mean age of roughly 66 years, range about 20 to 90, was recorded, and 70% to 85% were male. The study's findings and limits: Clonal expansion was seen in CD4+ and CD8+ blood T cells by week 6 at 0.1 to 3.0 mg/kg.

Profiling relied on immunoSEQ multiplex PCR, and the TCRdb table lists in-frame clones only, not all of them. The sample gives approximately 70,000 clones, about 90% of which show up once; approximately 1.3% is in the top ten. On this clone itself: Antigen: not known.

This CDR3 comprises 13 residues. Germline V gene sequence: CDR1 SGHTS, CDR2 YDEGEE. V was cut by 6 bases and J by 15 bases, with 22 bases left in between. The origin of this receptor is an adult with an advanced solid tumor such as melanoma, head and neck, liver or kidney cancer. The chain couples TRBV5-8 to TRBJ2-1; possible D gene TRBD2, 5 bases. The input for sequencing was CD4+ or CD8+ T cells sorted from blood, taken in a trial of the OX40 agonist ivuxolimab. CDR3 bases: TGTGCCAGCACCCTTCAGCTTCGGACTCGAAGGTTCTTC. Translated, it gives CASTLQLRTRRFF.